The T cell receptor beta chain under discussion was sequenced for a study of radiotherapy plus CTLA-4 blockade in lung cancer (dated 2018 in TCRdb). In the study overall: Objective responses were observed in approximately 18% of enrolled patients, and disease control was achieved in about 32%. What the study reported, not specific to this receptor: TCR clones derived from tumors expanded in peripheral blood after treatment with radiotherapy and ipilimumab. The strongest predictors of response, as reported, were early dynamic changes in blood T cell clones along with a rise in serum interferon-beta after radiation.

Taken from the germline V gene, the CDR1 and CDR2 loops are SGHDT and YYEEEE. The CDR3 measures 17 amino acids from cysteine to phenylalanine. CDR3 DNA is the only sequence kept; it has 51 bases, read in frame from the first base. V is trimmed back by 2 bases and J by 2 bases, and the junction contains 7 bases that no gene match accounts for. The study evaluated CTLA-4 blockade (ipilimumab) given together with focal radiation therapy in patients who had chemo-refractory metastatic non-small-cell lung cancer. Receptor libraries were prepared by the immunoSEQ multiplex PCR assay. In TCRdb, the immuneACCESS table is reduced to in-frame sequences with V and J assigned. These tables do not hold every clone; where another copy was compared, an unresolved V gene accounts for under half, and the others remain unexplained. The sample records some 32,000 clones, less than 75% of which are singletons. 3.5% to 4.5% of the sample lies in the top ten.

Remarks on this clone: Its antigen specificity is not known. Base-call qualities are not available, and no considerably larger clone is one nucleotide away.

This receptor chain uses TRBV5-6 and TRBJ2-1, with 10 central nucleotides matching TRBD2. This specimen was peripheral blood, taken from a patient treated with radiotherapy plus ipilimumab. This clonotype was sampled from a human donor with non-small cell lung cancer who had stable disease on radiotherapy plus ipilimumab. The CDR3 loop reads CASSFSSGRGAYNEQFF. The DNA sequence is as follows: TGTGCCAGCAGCTTTTCCAGCGGGAGGGGGGCCTACAATGAGCAGTTCTTC.